The 19 T cell receptor beta chains below come from one sample, sequenced in a study of cytomegalovirus exposure and HLA in healthy donors. Both 60 Vbeta primers and 13 Jbeta primers went into the PCR. Measured with immunoSEQ multiplex PCR; TCRdb has only the in-frame clones, and not every one. The sample includes about 140,000 clones, more than 70% seen only once; the top ten take about 3.5%. Sequencing was carried out using PBMCs. Source of these receptors: a man aged 35 to 55 in good health and CMV-seronegative.

The gene calls are TRBV5-4 and TRBJ2-2, with 7 bases identical to TRBD1. The CDR3 totals 16 residues. The germline gives CDR1 SGHNT, CDR2 YYREEE (reference sequence). Trimming removed 3 bases from V and 2 bases from J; junction bases left unmatched: 7. The CDR3 DNA sequence: TGTGCCAGCAGCTCATCCGGGACAGTAAACACCGGGGAGCTGTTTTTT. Its translation: CASSSSGTVNTGELFF.

The V gene is TRBV18, the J gene TRBJ2-7; TRBD1 matches at 8 bases. This CDR3 comprises 14 residues. With 6 bases clipped from V and 2 bases from J, the junction kept 6 bases outside the gene matches. Germline loops: CDR1 KGHSH, CDR2 LQKENI. CDR3 coding DNA: TGTGCCAGCTCGGAGGACAGGGCCACCTACGAGCAGTACTTC. This translates into CASSEDRATYEQYF.

CDR3 region: CASSRGIRDGWNQPQHF. The CDR3 bases are TGTGCCAGCAGCCGGGGGATCAGGGACGGTTGGAATCAGCCCCAGCATTTT. The chain links TRBV7-2 to TRBJ1-5; a possible D gene is TRBD1 (5 bases). This CDR3 is 17 amino acids long. From germline, CDR1 is SGHTA and CDR2 FQGNSA. V lost 5 bases, J lost 4 bases, and 21 bases lay in between.

This clone was seen more than once but under ten times. The chain uses TRBV19 and TRBJ2-2, with D maybe TRBD1 (5 bases). The CDR3 loop spans 15 amino acids. Germline V lookup: CDR1 LNHDA, CDR2 SQIVND (reference sequence). V gave up 1 base and J gave up 1 base, with 7 bases separating them. CDR3 nucleotides: TGTGCCAGTAGTATAGGGACATTGAACACCGGGGAGCTGTTTTTT. Its protein is CASSIGTLNTGELFF.

This sequence joins TRBV9 and TRBJ1-1; the D gene is possibly TRBD1 (5 bases). CDR1 is SGDLS and CDR2 is YYNGEE in the germline V gene. V lost 4 bases and J 1 base, leaving 11 bases between the germline ends. This CDR3 has 14 residues. The CDR3 sequence: CASSPRQWNTEAFF. As DNA, the CDR3 is TGTGCCAGCAGCCCCCGACAGTGGAACACTGAAGCTTTCTTT.

V and J are TRBV14 and TRBJ1-3; 8 bases align to TRBD1. Unmatched junction bases numbered 10, after V lost 0 bases and J lost 0 bases. Germline V lookup: CDR1 SGHDN, CDR2 FVKESK. CDR3 length: 19 residues. The CDR3 here is CASSQDYRTGQSSGNTIYF. CDR3 bases: TGTGCCAGCAGCCAAGATTATCGGACAGGGCAATCCTCTGGAAACACCATATATTTT.

V and J are TRBV9 and TRBJ2-2, with TRBD1 matching 9 bases. V shed 3 bases and J 7 bases; nucleotides not matched to a gene: 1. Germline CDR1 and CDR2: SGDLS and YYNGEE. This CDR3 is built from 13 residues. The CDR3 region is CASSAGQGGELFF. CDR3 sequence (DNA): TGTGCCAGCAGCGCGGGACAGGGCGGGGAGCTGTTTTTT. Supplemented by reference TRBV9 and TRBJ2-2, the full variable domain reads DSGVTQTPKHLITATGQRVTLRCSPRSGDLSVYWYQQSLDQGLQFLIQYYNGEERAKGNILERFSAQQFPDLHSELNLSSLELGDSALYFCASSAGQGGELFFGEGSRLTVL.

This clone was recorded once. The J gene is TRBJ1-5, the V gene TRBV19; D unclear. CDR3 size: 11 residues. Germline V gene data show CDR1 as LNHDA and CDR2 as SQIVND (reference sequence). The V end lost 3 bases, the J end lost 9 bases, and 6 bases lay between the germline ends. The CDR3 nucleotides are TGTGCCAGTAGTATGGAGGGGCCCCAGCATTTT. It codes for CASSMEGPQHF.

This chain connects TRBV4-3 to TRBJ1-1, with a weak D call TRBD1 (5 bases). V was trimmed by 0 bases and J by 3 bases, leaving 11 bases between them. The CDR3 is made up of 15 amino acids. CDR1 and CDR2 from the germline V gene are LGHNA and YSLEER. The CDR3 sequence is CASSQDRGLDTEAFF. DNA of the CDR3: TGCGCCAGCAGCCAAGATAGGGGCCTGGACACTGAAGCTTTCTTT.

The V gene is TRBV29-1, the J gene TRBJ2-4; tentative D call: TRBD1 (6 bases). Germline CDR1 and CDR2: SQVTM and ANQGSEA. V shed 5 bases and J shed 7 bases, with 15 bases lying between them. CDR3 length: 13 residues. The CDR3 protein is CSVTTGLWNIQYF. As DNA, the CDR3 is TGCAGCGTTACTACAGGGTTATGGAACATTCAGTACTTC.

The rearrangement uses TRBV5-1 and TRBJ1-1; no reliable D call. The CDR3 is 13 amino acids. In germline, CDR1 is SGHRS, CDR2 YFSETQ. Trimming removed 0 bases at V and 5 bases at J, with 8 bases between. In DNA, the CDR3 is TGCGCCAGCAGCTTGGCCGAGTGGACTGAAGCTTTCTTT. Protein product: CASSLAEWTEAFF.

In this sample, this clone turned up once. V gene TRBV6-1 combines with J gene TRBJ2-1; TRBD2 might be the D (6 bases). Germline CDR1 and CDR2: MNHNS and SASEGT. This CDR3 region has 14 residues. Trimming took off 1 base at V and 6 bases at J, with 10 bases between the two ends. CDR3 sequence: CASSEGDLSNEQFF. The CDR3 nucleotides are TGTGCCAGCAGTGAAGGGGACTTGAGCAATGAGCAGTTCTTC.

This chain links TRBV19 with TRBJ1-4; D is unclear. Germline V gene sequence: CDR1 LNHDA, CDR2 SQIVND (reference sequence). The CDR3 has 15 residues. V lost 3 bases to trimming and J lost 8 bases, with 16 bases between them. The CDR3 protein is CASSIGVGNGEKLFF. The DNA of the CDR3 is TGTGCCAGTAGTATCGGGGTTGGTAATGGCGAAAAACTGTTTTTT. The full variable domain, its missing parts supplied by reference TRBV19 and TRBJ1-4, is DGGITQSPKYLFRKEGQNVTLSCEQNLNHDAMYWYRQDPGQGLRLIYYSQIVNDFQKGDIAEGYSVSREKKESFPLTVTSAQKNPTAFYLCASSIGVGNGEKLFFGSGTQLSVL.

The gene calls are TRBV7-6 and TRBJ1-5; D is ambiguous. Germline V lookup: CDR1 SGHVS, CDR2 FNYEAQ. The CDR3 loop spans 15 amino acids. V was trimmed by 7 bases and J by 2 bases, leaving 15 bases between them. The CDR3 sequence is CASNPREWGNQPQHF. In DNA, the CDR3 is TGTGCCAGCAATCCCCGGGAGTGGGGCAATCAGCCCCAGCATTTT.

This chain connects TRBV28 to TRBJ2-1; 9 bases are shared with TRBD2. V lost 5 bases and J lost 6; bases outside the gene matches: 5. The CDR3 covers 14 residues. From germline, CDR1 is MDHEN and CDR2 SYDVKM. CDR3 in amino acids: CASSSGGPPNEQFF. DNA of the CDR3: TGTGCCAGCAGTAGCGGGGGGCCCCCCAATGAGCAGTTCTTC.

This chain uses TRBV5-1 with TRBJ2-3, with TRBD2 matching 9 bases. There are 16 residues in the CDR3. Germline CDR1 is SGHRS and CDR2 is YFSETQ. The V segment lost 2 bases and the J segment 4 bases; nucleotides outside the gene matches: 8. CDR3 region: CASSLWAGGLADTQYF. The CDR3 DNA sequence: TGCGCCAGCAGCTTATGGGCGGGGGGGCTGGCAGATACGCAGTATTTT.

The count of this clone is one. The rearrangement joins TRBV2 to TRBJ2-5; 8 nucleotides line up with TRBD2. Germline V gene lookup returns CDR1 SNHLY and CDR2 FYNNEI. V gave up 7 bases and J gave up 5 bases; unmatched junction bases: 18. CDR3 length: 17 residues. CDR3 DNA: TGTGCCAGCACCGCTCAACCCGGGACTAGGGTGGGGGAGACCCAGTACTTC. Translated: CASTAQPGTRVGETQYF.

This clone occurred a few times. The chain has TRBV4-2 and TRBJ1-6, with 10 bases lining up with TRBD1. V lost 0 bases, J lost 8 bases, and 4 bases stayed unmatched. Germline CDR1 is LGHNA and CDR2 is YNFKEQ. The CDR3 is made up of 16 amino acids. The CDR3 bases are TGTGCCAGCAGCCAAGATCCGGGACAGGGGTATTCACCCCTCCACTTT. Protein product: CASSQDPGQGYSPLHF.

This clone has just a few counts. The chain carries TRBV5-1 and TRBJ2-2; 8 nucleotides match TRBD2. With 0 bases clipped from V and 3 bases from J, the junction kept 7 bases outside the gene matches. CDR1 and CDR2 (germline): SGHRS, YFSETQ. CDR3 length: 17 amino acids. CDR3 bases: TGCGCCAGCAGCTTGGACTGGGGACTAGTCGACACCGGGGAGCTGTTTTTT. Translating gives CASSLDWGLVDTGELFF.